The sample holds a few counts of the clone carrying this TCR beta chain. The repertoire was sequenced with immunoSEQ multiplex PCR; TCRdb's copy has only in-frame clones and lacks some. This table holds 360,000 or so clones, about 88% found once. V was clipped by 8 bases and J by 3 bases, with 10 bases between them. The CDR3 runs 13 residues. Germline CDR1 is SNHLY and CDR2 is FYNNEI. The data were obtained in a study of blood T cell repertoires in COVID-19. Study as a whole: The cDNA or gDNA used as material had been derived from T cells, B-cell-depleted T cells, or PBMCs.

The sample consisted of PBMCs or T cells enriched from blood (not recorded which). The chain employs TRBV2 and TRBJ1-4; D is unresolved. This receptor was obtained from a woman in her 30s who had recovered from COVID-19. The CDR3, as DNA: TGTGCCAGCCACGGGATGCCTAATGAAAAACTGTTTTTT. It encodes CASHGMPNEKLFF. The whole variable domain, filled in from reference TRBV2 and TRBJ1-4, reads EPEVTQTPSHQVTQMGQEVILRCVPISNHLYFYWYRQILGQKVEFLVSFYNNEISEKSEIFDDQFSVERPDGSNFTLKIRSTKLEDSAMYFCASHGMPNEKLFFGSGTQLSVL.